The clone carrying this T cell receptor (beta chain) was counted a single time. Its antigen is undetermined. These data are taken from a study of T cell responses to AZD1222 COVID-19 vaccine. Study-level findings and limits: Clonal diversity was possibly underestimated, and the donors were mostly white British, with more females.

This CDR3 contains 15 residues. Germline CDR1 reads SGHTA; CDR2 reads FQGTGA. Trimming at V came to 2 bases and at J to 2 bases, leaving 6 bases not matched to a gene. Repertoires were generated with immunoSEQ multiplex PCR, while TCRdb's copy carries only in-frame clones and drops some. The data contain roughly 78,000 clones, roughly 85% of them singletons. Here the sequenced sample was peripheral blood, taken on day 0 of AZD1222 vaccination. The clonotype comes from an adult in good health. The V call is TRBV7-3, the J call TRBJ2-7, with 7 bases that match TRBD1. CDR3 DNA: TGTGCCAGCAGCTTAGATACAGGGGTTCCCTACGAGCAGTACTTC. It translates to CASSLDTGVPYEQYF.